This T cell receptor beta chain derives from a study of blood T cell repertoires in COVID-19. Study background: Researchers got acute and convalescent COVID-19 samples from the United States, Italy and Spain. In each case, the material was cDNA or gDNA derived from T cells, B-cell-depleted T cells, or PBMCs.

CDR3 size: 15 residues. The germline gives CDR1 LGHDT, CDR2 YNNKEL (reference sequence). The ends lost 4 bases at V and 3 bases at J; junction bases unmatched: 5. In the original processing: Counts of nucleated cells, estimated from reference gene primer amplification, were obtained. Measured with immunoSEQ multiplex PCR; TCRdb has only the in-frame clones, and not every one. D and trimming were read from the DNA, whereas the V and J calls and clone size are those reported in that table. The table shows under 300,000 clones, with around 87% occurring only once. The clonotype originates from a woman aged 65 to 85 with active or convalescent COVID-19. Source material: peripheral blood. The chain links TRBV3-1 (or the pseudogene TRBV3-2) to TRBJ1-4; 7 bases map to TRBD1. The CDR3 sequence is CASSPTGLANEKLFF. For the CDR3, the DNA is TGTGCCAGCAGCCCGACAGGGCTGGCTAATGAAAAACTGTTTTTT.